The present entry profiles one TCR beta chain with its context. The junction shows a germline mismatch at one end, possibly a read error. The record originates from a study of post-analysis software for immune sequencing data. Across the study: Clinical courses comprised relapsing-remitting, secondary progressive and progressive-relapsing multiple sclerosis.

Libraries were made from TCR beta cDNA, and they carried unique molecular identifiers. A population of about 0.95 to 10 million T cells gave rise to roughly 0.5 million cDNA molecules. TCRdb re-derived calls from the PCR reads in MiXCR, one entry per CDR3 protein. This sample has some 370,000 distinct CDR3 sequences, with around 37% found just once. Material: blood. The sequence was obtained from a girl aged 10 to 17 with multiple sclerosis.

The CDR3 reads CASSSTSGVRPRTATQYF. DNA of the CDR3: TGTGCCAGCAGCTCGACTAGCGGCGTAAGGCCCCGCACAGCTACGCAGTATTTT. V usage is TRBV11-2 and J usage is TRBJ2-3, with 9 bases lining up with TRBD2. The CDR3 consists of 18 residues. The V gene's germline CDR1 is SGHAT and CDR2 FQNNGV.